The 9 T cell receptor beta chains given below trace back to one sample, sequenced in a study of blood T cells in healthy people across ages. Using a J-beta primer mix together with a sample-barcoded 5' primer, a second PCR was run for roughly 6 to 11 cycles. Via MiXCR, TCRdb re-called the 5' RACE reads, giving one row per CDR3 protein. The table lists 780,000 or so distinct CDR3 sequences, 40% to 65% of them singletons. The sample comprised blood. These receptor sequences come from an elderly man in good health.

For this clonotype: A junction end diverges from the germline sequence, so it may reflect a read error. The CDR3 spells CASSLEVMGTKAFF. The CDR3 bases are TGCGCCAGCAGCTTGGAGGTTATGGGCACTAAAGCTTTCTTT. The chain employs TRBV5-1 and TRBJ1-1; D uncertain. The CDR3 length is 14 residues. CDR1 SGHRS and CDR2 YFSETQ come from the germline V gene.

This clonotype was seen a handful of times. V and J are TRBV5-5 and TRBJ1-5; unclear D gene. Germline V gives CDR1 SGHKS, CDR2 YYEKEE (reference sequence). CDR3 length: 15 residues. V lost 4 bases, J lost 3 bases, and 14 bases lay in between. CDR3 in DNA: TGTGCCAGCAGCCTCGAACCTCGAGCCAATCAGCCCCAGCATTTT. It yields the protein CASSLEPRANQPQHF.

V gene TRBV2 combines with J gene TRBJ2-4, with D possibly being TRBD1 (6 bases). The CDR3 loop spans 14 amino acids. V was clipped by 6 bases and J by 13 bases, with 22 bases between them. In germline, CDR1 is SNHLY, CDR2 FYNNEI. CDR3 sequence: CASRGELTGLGQYF. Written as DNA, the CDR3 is TGTGCCAGCAGGGGGGAGTTAACAGGGCTCGGCCAGTACTTC.

CDR3 DNA sequence: TGCGCCAGCAGCGACCAGACAGGGGGCCTTCTCGGCTACACCTTC. It yields the protein CASSDQTGGLLGYTF. This chain uses TRBV5-1 with TRBJ1-2; 10 bases are a match to TRBD1. With V trimmed by 4 bases and J by 8 bases, 11 bases remained unmatched. Germline V gene sequence: CDR1 SGHRS, CDR2 YFSETQ. CDR3 length: 15 amino acids.

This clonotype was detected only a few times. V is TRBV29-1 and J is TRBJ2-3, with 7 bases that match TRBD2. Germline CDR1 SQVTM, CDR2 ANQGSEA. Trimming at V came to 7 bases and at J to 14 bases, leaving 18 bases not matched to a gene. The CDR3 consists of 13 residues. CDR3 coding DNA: TGCAGCGCCGACCTGGGAGGGACCAGATACGCGTATTTT. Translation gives CSADLGGTRYAYF.

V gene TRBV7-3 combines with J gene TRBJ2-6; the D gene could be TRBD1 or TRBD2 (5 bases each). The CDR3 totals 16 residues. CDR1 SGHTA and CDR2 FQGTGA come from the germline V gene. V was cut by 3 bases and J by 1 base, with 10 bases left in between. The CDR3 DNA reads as TGTGCCAGCAGCTTGGGACGACTGTCTGGGGCCAACGTCCTGACTTTC. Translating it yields CASSLGRLSGANVLTF.

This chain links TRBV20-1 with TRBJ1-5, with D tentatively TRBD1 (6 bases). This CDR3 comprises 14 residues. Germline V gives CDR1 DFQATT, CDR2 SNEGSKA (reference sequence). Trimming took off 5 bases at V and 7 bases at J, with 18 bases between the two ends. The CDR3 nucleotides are TGCAGTGCTCCTGGTTGGGGGGCTGGGCAGCCCCAGCATTTT. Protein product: CSAPGWGAGQPQHF.

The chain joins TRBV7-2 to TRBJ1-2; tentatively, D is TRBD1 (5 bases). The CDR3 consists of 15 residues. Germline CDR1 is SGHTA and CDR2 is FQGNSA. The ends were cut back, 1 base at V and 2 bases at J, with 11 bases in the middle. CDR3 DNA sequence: TGTGCCAGCAGCTTAGTGCAGGGAGAGAACTATGGCTACACCTTC. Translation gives CASSLVQGENYGYTF.

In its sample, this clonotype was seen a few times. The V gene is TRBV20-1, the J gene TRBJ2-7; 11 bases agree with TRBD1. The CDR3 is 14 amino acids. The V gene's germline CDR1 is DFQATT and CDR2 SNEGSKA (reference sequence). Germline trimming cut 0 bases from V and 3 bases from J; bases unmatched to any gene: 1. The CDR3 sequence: CSARDGTGGYEQYF. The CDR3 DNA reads TGCAGTGCTAGAGATGGGACAGGGGGCTACGAGCAGTACTTC.